In its sample, the clone carrying this T cell receptor (beta chain) was seen many times. Antigen unknown. Patients were excluded because of uncontrolled infection, other autoimmune disease, pregnancy or lactation. The germline gives CDR1 MNHEY, CDR2 SMNVEV (reference sequence). This CDR3 is 14 amino acids long. V lost 3 bases to trimming and J lost 1 base, with 7 bases between them. This entry comes from a study of T cells in Graves' hyperthyroidism and ophthalmopathy. Whole-study findings and limits: Ophthalmopathy was told apart from stable hyperthyroidism by a 13 V-J model. Blood shared most expanded thyroid clonotypes above 0.001.

The investigators amplified TCR beta CDR3 regions from RNA transcripts. HTBI primers were used for first-round RT-PCR of the TCR CDR3. Via MiXCR, TCRdb re-called the multiplex PCR reads, giving one row per CDR3 protein. The top ten hold roughly 13% of the sample, which has a few hundred thousand distinct CDR3 sequences, approximately 14% seen once. This clonotype was sampled from a woman in her forties with Graves' hyperthyroidism. The chain uses TRBV27 and TRBJ2-1; D is possibly TRBD1 (5 bases). Sequencing was performed on blood. The DNA of the CDR3 is TGTGCCAGCAGTTTTAGGGGTTCCTACAATGAGCAGTTCTTC. It codes for CASSFRGSYNEQFF.